The next 16 T cell receptor beta chains were all read from a single sample in a study of regulatory T cells in long-lasting Graves disease. Building of the TCR beta libraries involved iRepertoire HTBI primers and Arm-PCR of CDR3 regions. A single record per CDR3 protein comes from TCRdb applying MiXCR to the multiplex PCR reads. Here the sample spans around 470,000 distinct CDR3 sequences, about 15% being singletons. Regarding time point: newly diagnosed GD, antithyroid drugs for less than 3 months. PBMC-derived RNA was used for the TCR library. The data also belong to a second study, concerning T cells in Graves' hyperthyroidism and ophthalmopathy.

This sample comprised peripheral blood mononuclear cells (PBMCs), obtained at new diagnosis, from a patient treated with antithyroid drugs. All receptors come from a woman aged 45 to 65 with Graves disease.

This clonotype was recorded at least ten times. The chain has TRBV28 and TRBJ1-6, with D perhaps TRBD1 (6 bases). V shed 6 bases and J shed 8 bases, with 17 bases lying between them. Germline assignment: CDR1 MDHEN and CDR2 SYDVKM. The CDR3 spans 15 residues. CDR3: CASRVQGIRDSPLHF. Written as DNA, the CDR3 is TGTGCCAGCAGAGTCCAGGGGATTAGGGATTCACCCCTCCACTTT.

This clonotype showed up many times. The CDR3 loop is CASSARTGAGGYTF. The CDR3 DNA sequence: TGTGCCAGCAGTGCCCGGACAGGAGCAGGTGGCTACACCTTC. The V and J genes are TRBV6-1 and TRBJ1-2; 7 bases are a match to TRBD1. Germline CDR1 reads MNHNS; CDR2 reads SASEGT. The CDR3 consists of 14 residues. J lost 7 bases, V lost 4 bases, and 9 bases had no gene match.

This clonotype was recorded many times. The chain uses TRBV5-1 and TRBJ2-5; D possibly uses TRBD1 or TRBD2 (5 bases each). Trimming left V 6 bases short and J 2 bases short, with 11 bases between. This CDR3 has 13 amino acids. Looked up from germline, CDR1 is SGHRS and CDR2 is YFSETQ. CDR3 sequence: CASTRDGQETQYF. In DNA, the CDR3 is TGCGCCAGCACTCGGGACGGACAAGAGACCCAGTACTTC.

This clonotype has a handful of counts. This chain links TRBV18 with TRBJ2-6; D unresolved. Trimming removed 3 bases from V and 0 bases from J, with 18 bases in between. From germline, CDR1 is KGHSH and CDR2 LQKENI. CDR3 length equals 19 residues. The CDR3 region has the DNA TGTGCCAGCTCACCTCTGGGAACAAATGATCTCTCTGGGGCCAACGTCCTGACTTTC. Residues: CASSPLGTNDLSGANVLTF.

This clonotype has a count of ten or more. V is TRBV27 and J is TRBJ2-7; tentatively, D is TRBD1 or TRBD2 (5 bases each). The CDR3 is made up of 14 amino acids. V lost 6 bases and J lost 3, with 15 bases in between. Per germline, CDR1 MNHEY and CDR2 SMNVEV (reference sequence). CDR3 residues: CASSNFEGHYEQYF. CDR3 DNA sequence: TGTGCCAGCAGCAACTTTGAGGGGCACTACGAGCAGTACTTC.

This clonotype showed up just a few times. The V and J genes are TRBV6-1 and TRBJ2-3; TRBD1 agrees at 9 bases. Germline loops: CDR1 MNHNS, CDR2 SASEGT. Losses at the gene ends were 5 bases for V and 3 bases for J; bases not matched to a gene: 9. There are 16 residues in the CDR3. The chain's CDR3 is CASSNRGRGSTDTQYF. CDR3 in DNA: TGTGCCAGCAGTAACAGGGGGCGCGGGAGTACAGATACGCAGTATTTT.

This clonotype has only a few counts. V is TRBV19 and J is TRBJ2-2; D possibly corresponds to TRBD1 (5 bases). The CDR3 contains 14 residues. Germline CDR1 and CDR2: LNHDA and SQIVND (reference sequence). V lost 3 bases and J lost 2, with 7 bases in between. The CDR3 spells CASSMDINTGELFF. CDR3 in DNA: TGTGCCAGTAGTATGGACATAAACACCGGGGAGCTGTTTTTT.

This clonotype has at least ten counts. The chain carries TRBV2 and TRBJ2-1; the D call may be TRBD1 or TRBD2 (5 bases each). The V end was cut by 10 bases, the J end by 6 bases, with 22 bases between. The CDR3 runs 15 residues. From germline, CDR1 is SNHLY and CDR2 FYNNEI. CDR3 coding DNA: TGTGCCACCCGAGTTGGCAGGGAGATAATCAATGAGCAGTTCTTC. Residues: CATRVGREIINEQFF.

This clonotype was observed many times. The chain recombines TRBV2 with TRBJ2-1; 7 bases match TRBD2. CDR3 length: 14 amino acids. Germline CDR1 reads SNHLY; CDR2 reads FYNNEI. Losses at the gene ends were 7 bases for V and 4 bases for J; bases not matched to a gene: 7. DNA of the CDR3: TGTGCCAGCATGGCGGGAGTGTTGTACAATGAGCAGTTCTTC. Its translation is CASMAGVLYNEQFF.

This clonotype occurred many times. The CDR3 region is CASRRGASTEAFF. The CDR3 DNA reads as TGTGCCAGCCGTCGAGGGGCTAGCACTGAAGCTTTCTTT. The J gene is TRBJ1-1, the V gene TRBV12-3 or TRBV12-4; perhaps TRBD1 as D (5 bases). The CDR3 has 13 amino acids. With 8 bases removed from V and 4 bases from J, the gap between germline ends came to 14 bases.

This clonotype occurred a few times. The gene calls are TRBV7-9 and TRBJ1-2; the D gene is possibly TRBD1 (6 bases). CDR3 length: 15 amino acids. From germline, CDR1 is SEHNR and CDR2 FQNEAQ (reference sequence). Trimming shortened V by 2 bases and J by 0 bases, and 10 bases separated the two germline ends. The CDR3 reads CASSLQGISNYGYTF. The CDR3 bases are TGTGCCAGCAGCTTACAGGGGATCTCTAACTATGGCTACACCTTC.

This clonotype was recorded at least ten times. The chain combines TRBV5-1 with TRBJ2-2, with a tentative D call TRBD2 (6 bases). Germline V gives CDR1 SGHRS, CDR2 YFSETQ. V shed 5 bases and J shed 2 bases, with 13 bases lying between them. CDR3 size: 15 residues. Here the CDR3 reads CASRPAGTNTGELFF. For the CDR3, the DNA is TGCGCCAGCAGACCTGCCGGGACTAACACCGGGGAGCTGTTTTTT.

Note on this clonotype: A much larger clone lies one base from this, so it may be a read error. The CDR3 bases are TGTGTCAGCAGCCCCACCGGACTTTGGTCCTACGAGCAGTACTTC. This sequence encodes CVSSPTGLWSYEQYF. The chain carries TRBV28 and TRBJ2-7, with a possible D match to TRBD2 (5 bases). CDR1 and CDR2 from the germline V gene are MDHEN and SYDVKM. The CDR3 is 15 amino acids.

The chain uses TRBV7-9 and TRBJ2-6; D not resolved. The CDR3 sequence is 14 residues long. The germline CDR1 and CDR2 sequences are SEHNR and FQNEAQ (reference sequence). Trimming pared 4 bases from V and 4 bases from J, leaving 8 bases between. CDR3 region: CASSSTGGANVLTF. The CDR3 DNA reads as TGTGCCAGCAGCTCGACGGGCGGGGCCAACGTCCTGACTTTC.

The chain combines TRBV20-1 with TRBJ1-3, with unresolved D. Germline assignment: CDR1 DFQATT and CDR2 SNEGSKA (reference sequence). This CDR3 comprises 15 residues. V lost 2 bases and J lost 0, with 11 bases in between. For the CDR3, the DNA is TGCAGTGCTAGACCGGCAGCCAGCTCTGGAAACACCATATATTTT. It is translated as CSARPAASSGNTIYF.

As to this clonotype: One base separates it from a far larger clone, so it is likely a read error. The V and J genes are TRBV20-1 and TRBJ2-1, with D hard to call. The CDR3 contains 15 residues. With 4 bases removed from V and 13 bases from J, the gap between germline ends came to 26 bases. Per germline, CDR1 DFQATT and CDR2 SNEGSKA (reference sequence). The CDR3 loop is CSANLGGTTQETQFF. CDR3 DNA: TGCAGTGCTAATCTGGGCGGAACAACCCAAGAGACCCAGTTCTTC.